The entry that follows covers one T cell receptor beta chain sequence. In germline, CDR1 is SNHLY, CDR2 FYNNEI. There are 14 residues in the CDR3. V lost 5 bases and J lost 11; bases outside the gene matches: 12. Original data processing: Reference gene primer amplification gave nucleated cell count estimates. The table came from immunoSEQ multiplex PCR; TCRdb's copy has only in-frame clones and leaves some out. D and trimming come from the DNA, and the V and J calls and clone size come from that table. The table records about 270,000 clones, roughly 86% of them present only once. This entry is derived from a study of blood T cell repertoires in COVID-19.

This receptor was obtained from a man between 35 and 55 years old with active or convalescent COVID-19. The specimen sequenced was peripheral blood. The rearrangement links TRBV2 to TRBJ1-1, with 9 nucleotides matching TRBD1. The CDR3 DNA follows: TGTGCCAGCAGTTATACAGGGGGCGAGGAACCTGCTTTCTTT. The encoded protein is CASSYTGGEEPAFF. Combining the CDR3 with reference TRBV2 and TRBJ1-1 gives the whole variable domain EPEVTQTPSHQVTQMGQEVILRCVPISNHLYFYWYRQILGQKVEFLVSFYNNEISEKSEIFDDQFSVERPDGSNFTLKIRSTKLEDSAMYFCASSYTGGEEPAFFGQGTRLTVV.